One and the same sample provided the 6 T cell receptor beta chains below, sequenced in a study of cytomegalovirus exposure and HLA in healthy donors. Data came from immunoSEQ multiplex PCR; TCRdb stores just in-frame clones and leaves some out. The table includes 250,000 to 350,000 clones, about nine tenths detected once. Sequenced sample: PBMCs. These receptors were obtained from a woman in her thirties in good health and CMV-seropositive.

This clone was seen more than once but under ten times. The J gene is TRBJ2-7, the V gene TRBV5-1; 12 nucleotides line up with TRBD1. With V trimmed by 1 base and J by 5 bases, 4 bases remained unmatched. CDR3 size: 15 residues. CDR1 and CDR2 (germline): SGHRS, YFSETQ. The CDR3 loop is CASSLRGTGGDEQYF. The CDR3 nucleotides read TGCGCCAGCAGCTTGAGGGGGACAGGGGGCGACGAGCAGTACTTC.

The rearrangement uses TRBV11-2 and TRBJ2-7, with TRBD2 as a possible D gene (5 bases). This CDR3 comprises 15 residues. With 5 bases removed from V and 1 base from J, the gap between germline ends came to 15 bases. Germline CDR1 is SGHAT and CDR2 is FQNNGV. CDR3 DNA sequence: TGTGCCAGCAGCCCAGCCCTTGGGAGTTCCTACGAGCAGTACTTC. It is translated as CASSPALGSSYEQYF. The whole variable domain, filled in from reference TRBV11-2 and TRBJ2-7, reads EAGVAQSPRYKIIEKRQSVAFWCNPISGHATLYWYQQILGQGPKLLIQFQNNGVVDDSQLPKDRFSAERLKGVDSTLKIQPAKLEDSAVYLCASSPALGSSYEQYFGPGTRLTVT.

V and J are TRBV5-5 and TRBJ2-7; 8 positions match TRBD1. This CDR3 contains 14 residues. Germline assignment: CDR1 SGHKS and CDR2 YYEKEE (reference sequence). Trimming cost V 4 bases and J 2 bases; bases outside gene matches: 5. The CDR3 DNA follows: TGTGCCAGCAGCAACGGACAGGGAGCCTACGAGCAGTACTTC. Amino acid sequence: CASSNGQGAYEQYF.

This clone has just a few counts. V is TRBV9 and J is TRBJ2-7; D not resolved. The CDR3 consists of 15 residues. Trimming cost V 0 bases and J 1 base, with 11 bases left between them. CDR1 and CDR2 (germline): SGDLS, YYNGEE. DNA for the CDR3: TGTGCCAGCAGCGTAGACCTTGCTAGGTCCTACGAGCAGTACTTC. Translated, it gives CASSVDLARSYEQYF.

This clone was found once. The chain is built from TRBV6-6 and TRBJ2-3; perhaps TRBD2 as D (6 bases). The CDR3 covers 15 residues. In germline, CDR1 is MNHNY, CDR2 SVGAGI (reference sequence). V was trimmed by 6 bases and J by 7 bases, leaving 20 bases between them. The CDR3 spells CASSHRAPEGYTQYF. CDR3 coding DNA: TGTGCCAGCAGCCACCGGGCGCCGGAGGGGTATACGCAGTATTTT.

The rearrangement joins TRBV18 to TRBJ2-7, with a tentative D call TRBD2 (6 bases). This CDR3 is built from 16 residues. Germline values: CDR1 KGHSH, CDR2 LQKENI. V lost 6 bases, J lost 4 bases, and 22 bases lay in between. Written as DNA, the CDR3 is TGTGCCAGCTCGAACCAGGAGCGGAGGGGATCTTACGAGCAGTACTTC. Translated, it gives CASSNQERRGSYEQYF.